This TCR beta chain was identified in a study of tumor-infiltrating lymphocytes in localized non-small cell lung cancer. V shed 4 bases and J 2 bases; nucleotides not matched to a gene: 10. Germline V gene sequence: CDR1 PRHDT, CDR2 FYEKMQ (reference sequence). This CDR3 comprises 17 residues. Libraries were prepared by immunoSEQ multiplex PCR; TCRdb keeps only in-frame clonotypes and omits some of them. The sample records 12,000 to 15,000 clones, around 70% being singletons. Sequencing used uninvolved lung tissue not adjacent to the tumor. This chain links TRBV13 with TRBJ2-3; TRBD2 matches 9 bases. This sequence originates from a human donor with non-small cell lung cancer. CDR3: CASSYILREGHTDTQYF. DNA of the CDR3: TGTGCCAGCAGCTACATCTTGCGGGAGGGACACACAGATACGCAGTATTTT.